The T cell receptor (beta chain) under discussion was sequenced for a study of Graves' ophthalmopathy and Graves' hyperthyroidism. Study observations and caveats: The authors also found most expanded thyroid clonotypes above 0.001 frequency in blood.

Ophthalmopathy donors were characterized by moderate-to-severe activity, CAS of at least 3, NOSPECS of at least 4, and duration under 3 months. The CDR3 is 14 residues long. Per germline, CDR1 MGHDK and CDR2 SYGVNS. Remarks on this clonotype: The antigen is unknown.

RNA served as the template for amplifying TCR beta CDR3 regions. The first-round RT-PCR employed HTBI primers together with the Qiagen OneStep RT-PCR kit. A multiplex PCR was then performed as the second round. TCRdb redid the calling of the multiplex PCR reads with MiXCR, one entry per CDR3 protein. The data contain about 740,000 distinct CDR3 sequences, roughly two fifths of them singletons. The specimen was peripheral blood. The TCR was taken from an adult man with Graves' ophthalmopathy. The rearrangement uses TRBV25-1 and TRBJ1-5; the match to TRBD1 covers 7 bases. This CDR3 is CARDPGGSGQPQHF. The CDR3, as DNA: TGTGCTAGAGATCCAGGGGGTTCGGGTCAGCCCCAGCATTTT. Looking up the rest from reference TRBV25-1 and TRBJ1-5 gives the full variable domain: EADIYQTPRYLVIGTGKKITLECSQTMGHDKMYWYQQDPGMELHLIHYSYGVNSTEKGDLSSESTVSRIRTEHFPLTLESARPSHTSQYLCARDPGGSGQPQHFGDGTRLSIL.